This entry features one TCR beta chain sequence. V was pared by 3 bases and J by 3 bases, with 11 bases between. Germline V CDR1 and CDR2: ENHRY, SYGVKD. The CDR3 runs to 14 residues. The entry originates in a study of control samples from healthy donors and cancer patients. Some clones are missing from TCRdb's copy, which holds only in-frame ones; the method was immunoSEQ multiplex PCR. The sample has fewer than 40,000 clones, roughly 92% seen once. Input material: PBMCs. The clonotype was recovered from a man between 35 and 55 years old with colorectal cancer. The rearrangement links TRBV10-3 to TRBJ1-1; D unresolved. The CDR3 spells CAISDEGLDTEAFF. In DNA form, the CDR3 reads TGTGCCATCAGTGATGAGGGCTTGGACACTGAAGCTTTCTTT.